The 24 T cell receptor beta chains below were found in one sample sequenced in a study of blood T cell repertoires in COVID-19. Measured with immunoSEQ multiplex PCR; TCRdb has only the in-frame clones, and not every one. The top ten hold 7% to 8% of the sample, which has under 200,000 clones, 86% seen once. Sequenced: peripheral blood. These receptors were obtained from a woman aged 80 or over in a cohort sampled during active or convalescent COVID-19.

The rearrangement uses TRBV28 and TRBJ2-3; D ambiguous. Deletions cut 6 bases from V and 1 base from J, with 5 bases between. Germline loops: CDR1 MDHEN, CDR2 SYDVKM. This CDR3 has 12 residues. In DNA, the CDR3 is TGTGCCAGCAGCCAGGGCACAGATACGCAGTATTTT. Translated, it gives CASSQGTDTQYF. Full variable domain (rest looked up from reference TRBV28 and TRBJ2-3): DVKVTQSSRYLVKRTGEKVFLECVQDMDHENMFWYRQDPGLGLRLIYFSYDVKMKEKGDIPEGYSVSREKKERFSLILESASTNQTSMYLCASSQGTDTQYFGPGTRLTVL.

The chain employs TRBV11-2 and TRBJ2-1; possible D gene TRBD2, 6 bases. The CDR3 runs 14 residues. Germline values: CDR1 SGHAT, CDR2 FQNNGV. Trimming left V 10 bases short and J 4 bases short, with 17 bases between. The DNA for the CDR3 is TGTGCCACACGGCGGGACTCACGATACAATGAGCAGTTCTTC. Residues: CATRRDSRYNEQFF.

As DNA, the CDR3 is TGTGCCAGCGAGGAGGGTGCTAACACTGAAGCTTTCTTT. Translation gives CASEEGANTEAFF. The chain combines TRBV2 with TRBJ1-1; D is ambiguous. Germline values: CDR1 SNHLY, CDR2 FYNNEI. The V and J ends lost 8 bases and 2 bases respectively, with 12 bases between them. The CDR3 extends over 13 amino acids. Drawing the rest from reference TRBV2 and TRBJ1-1, the complete variable domain is EPEVTQTPSHQVTQMGQEVILRCVPISNHLYFYWYRQILGQKVEFLVSFYNNEISEKSEIFDDQFSVERPDGSNFTLKIRSTKLEDSAMYFCASEEGANTEAFFGQGTRLTVV.

The chain has TRBV3-1 (or the pseudogene TRBV3-2) and TRBJ1-2; D gene uncertain. Per the germline V gene, CDR1 is LGHDT and CDR2 is YNNKEL (reference sequence). Deletions cut 6 bases from V and 8 bases from J, with 13 bases between. This CDR3 is 12 amino acids long. DNA for the CDR3: TGTGCCAGCAGAGAACCGGCGGGAGGCTACACCTTC. Translation: CASREPAGGYTF.

The rearrangement uses TRBV6-2 or TRBV6-3 and TRBJ1-1; no reliable D call. The CDR3 extends over 16 amino acids. Germline values: CDR1 MNHEY, CDR2 SVGEGT. V lost 0 bases, J lost 1 base, and 12 bases lay in between. The CDR3 loop reads CASSYSIFSGNTEAFF. CDR3 sequence (DNA): TGTGCCAGCAGTTACTCGATTTTTTCGGGGAACACTGAAGCTTTCTTT.

V gene TRBV24-1 combines with J gene TRBJ1-2; 7 bases line up with TRBD1. Germline V gives CDR1 KGHDR, CDR2 SFDVKD. After removal of 4 bases from V and 4 bases from J, the junction contained 5 bases not matched to a gene. This CDR3 has 14 amino acids. DNA of the CDR3: TGTGCCACCAGTGACTACTGGGACAGCTATGGCTACACCTTC. Its protein product is CATSDYWDSYGYTF.

This clone has just one count. The CDR3 here is CASSPPLTAVGTGELFF. In DNA form, the CDR3 reads TGTGCCAGCTCACCACCCCTGACAGCCGTCGGCACCGGGGAGCTGTTTTTT. The V and J genes are TRBV18 and TRBJ2-2; D is perhaps TRBD1 (5 bases). The CDR3 totals 17 residues. Per germline, CDR1 KGHSH and CDR2 LQKENI. Between the trimmed V and J ends, which lost 0 bases and 4 bases, there was a span of 15 bases.

The V call is TRBV4-2, the J call TRBJ2-1, with 11 bases that match TRBD2. The CDR3 covers 19 residues. The germline gives CDR1 LGHNA, CDR2 YNFKEQ. J was trimmed by 3 bases and V by 3 bases; bases with no gene match: 13. The CDR3 loop is CASSHYGTPGLADYNEQFF. The CDR3 bases are TGTGCCAGCAGCCATTACGGTACCCCGGGACTAGCGGACTACAATGAGCAGTTCTTC.

This clone came up a few times. The rearrangement joins TRBV9 to TRBJ1-1, with a weak D call TRBD1 (5 bases). The CDR3 spans 14 residues. With 1 base removed from V and 8 bases from J, the gap between germline ends came to 15 bases. The germline CDR1 and CDR2 sequences are SGDLS and YYNGEE. CDR3 amino acids: CASSVSATVEEAFF. The CDR3 nucleotides are TGTGCCAGCAGCGTAAGCGCGACAGTGGAGGAAGCTTTCTTT.

The gene calls are TRBV5-1 and TRBJ2-4; 8 nucleotides align to TRBD2. V trimming: 3 bases; J trimming: 0 bases; junction bases outside the gene matches: 8. The CDR3 runs to 17 residues. In germline, CDR1 is SGHRS, CDR2 YFSETQ. The CDR3 loop is CASSSPTSAKAKNIQYF. The DNA for the CDR3 is TGCGCCAGCAGCTCCCCGACTAGCGCTAAAGCCAAAAACATTCAGTACTTC. Drawing the rest from reference TRBV5-1 and TRBJ2-4, the complete variable domain is KAGVTQTPRYLIKTRGQQVTLSCSPISGHRSVSWYQQTPGQGLQFLFEYFSETQRNKGNFPGRFSGRQFSNSRSEMNVSTLELGDSALYLCASSSPTSAKAKNIQYFGAGTRLSVL.

The chain recombines TRBV10-3 with TRBJ1-2; possible D gene TRBD1, 6 bases. The germline gives CDR1 ENHRY, CDR2 SYGVKD. V dropped 4 bases and J dropped 1 base, with 13 bases sitting between them. CDR3 length: 15 amino acids. The CDR3 DNA follows: TGTGCCATCAGTGGGGGGACAAACTTTAACTATGGCTACACCTTC. Translated: CAISGGTNFNYGYTF.

The chain joins TRBV7-9 to TRBJ2-3, with 13 bases lining up with TRBD2. The CDR3 contains 15 residues. The V gene's germline CDR1 is SEHNR and CDR2 FQNEAQ (reference sequence). J was trimmed by 5 bases and V by 6 bases; bases with no gene match: 5. The chain's CDR3 is CASRIGLAGVDTQYF. CDR3 nucleotide sequence: TGTGCCAGCAGGATAGGACTAGCGGGAGTAGATACGCAGTATTTT.

This chain joins TRBV19 and TRBJ1-1; D is unclear. This CDR3 comprises 15 residues. Germline-derived CDR1 and CDR2 are LNHDA and SQIVND (reference sequence). V was clipped by 4 bases and J by 5 bases, with 17 bases between them. CDR3 loop: CASSTHLIRGTEAFF. The CDR3 DNA sequence: TGTGCCAGTAGTACCCACCTCATCCGAGGGACTGAAGCTTTCTTT.

This clone was seen a handful of times. The rearrangement uses TRBV10-1 and TRBJ2-2; D is possibly TRBD1 (6 bases). Per the germline V gene, CDR1 is WNHNN and CDR2 is SYGVQD (reference sequence). V lost 10 bases and J lost 4, with 13 bases in between. There are 13 residues in the CDR3. CDR3 sequence: CATRGEGTGELFF. The CDR3 coding sequence is TGCGCCACCAGGGGTGAGGGCACCGGGGAGCTGTTTTTT.

The chain couples TRBV5-4 to TRBJ2-1; TRBD2 is a possible D gene (6 bases). Germline V gene sequence: CDR1 SGHNT, CDR2 YYREEE (reference sequence). Trimming removed 6 bases from V and 4 bases from J, with 11 bases in between. The CDR3 consists of 13 residues. In DNA form, the CDR3 reads TGTGCCAGCACCCCCCGGGGGTACAATGAGCAGTTCTTC. It translates to CASTPRGYNEQFF.

This clone came up a few times. This chain links TRBV6-5 with TRBJ1-1, with 7 bases identical to TRBD1. The CDR3 totals 15 residues. Losses at the gene ends were 5 bases for V and 4 bases for J; bases not matched to a gene: 10. Germline values: CDR1 MNHEY, CDR2 SVGAGI. CDR3 nucleotides: TGTGCCAGCAGTCTCAGTGGGGCAGGGGGCACTGAAGCTTTCTTT. Amino acids: CASSLSGAGGTEAFF.

The chain has TRBV6-5 and TRBJ2-7; D gene uncertain. This CDR3 contains 11 residues. The V end lost 5 bases, the J end lost 3 bases, and 5 bases lay between the germline ends. CDR1 is MNHEY, CDR2 SVGAGI, per germline. The CDR3 nucleotides read TGTGCCAGCAGTCTCCGCTACGAGCAGTACTTC. It encodes CASSLRYEQYF.

V is TRBV27 and J is TRBJ2-1; 10 bases agree with TRBD2. This CDR3 is 16 amino acids long. With 2 bases clipped from V and 6 bases from J, the junction kept 7 bases outside the gene matches. Germline-derived CDR1 and CDR2 are MNHEY and SMNVEV (reference sequence). The CDR3 DNA is TGTGCCAGCAGTTTACTGAGCGGGAGGGGGATCAATGAGCAGTTCTTC. This gives the protein CASSLLSGRGINEQFF.

The chain joins TRBV6-4 to TRBJ2-1; 9 nucleotides match TRBD2. Germline V CDR1 and CDR2: MRHNA, SNTAGT. After removal of 4 bases from V and 7 bases from J, the junction contained 11 bases not matched to a gene. This CDR3 has 16 residues. For the CDR3, the DNA is TGTGCCAGCAGTGCCGACATAGCGGGAGTGGGAAATGAGCAGTTCTTC. This gives the protein CASSADIAGVGNEQFF.

Here the CDR3 DNA reads TGCGCCAGCAGCTTGGCCCGGCAGGGCACAGATACGCAGTATTTT. It specifies CASSLARQGTDTQYF. V and J are TRBV5-1 and TRBJ2-3; D unclear. CDR3 length equals 15 residues. Germline CDR1 reads SGHRS; CDR2 reads YFSETQ. V was pared by 0 bases and J by 1 base, with 9 bases between. The full variable domain, with the rest looked up from reference TRBV5-1 and TRBJ2-3, is KAGVTQTPRYLIKTRGQQVTLSCSPISGHRSVSWYQQTPGQGLQFLFEYFSETQRNKGNFPGRFSGRQFSNSRSEMNVSTLELGDSALYLCASSLARQGTDTQYFGPGTRLTVL.

The chain is built from TRBV28 and TRBJ1-3; D gene ambiguous. The CDR3 runs to 16 residues. Trimming took off 2 bases at V and 2 bases at J, with 13 bases between the two ends. CDR1 and CDR2 (germline): MDHEN, SYDVKM. CDR3 nucleotide sequence: TGTGCCAGCAGTTTAATGGCCGCCCAGGCTGGAAACACCATATATTTT. Protein: CASSLMAAQAGNTIYF.

The CDR3 loop is CASRTTGPYGYTF. As DNA, the CDR3 is TGTGCCAGCAGGACGACAGGCCCCTATGGCTACACCTTC. The chain carries TRBV6-5 and TRBJ1-2; tentative D call: TRBD1 (6 bases). Germline CDR1 reads MNHEY; CDR2 reads SVGAGI. V was shortened by 6 bases and J by 4 bases, with 12 bases between the two germline ends. This CDR3 has 13 amino acids.

This clone turned up a few times. V usage is TRBV18 and J usage is TRBJ2-1; 11 bases are a match to TRBD2. CDR1 KGHSH and CDR2 LQKENI come from the germline V gene. J gave up 4 bases and V 0 bases, and 2 bases lay outside the gene matches. The CDR3 has 16 amino acids. This chain's CDR3 is CASSPPGLAAYNEQFF. The CDR3 DNA is TGTGCCAGCTCACCACCGGGACTAGCGGCATACAATGAGCAGTTCTTC.

The CDR3 DNA reads as TGTGCCAGCAGTGAATATTGGGGGGCCTACGAGCAGTACGTC. Its protein is CASSEYWGAYEQYV. The chain combines TRBV6-1 with TRBJ2-7, with D possibly TRBD2 on 6 matching bases. Looked up from germline, CDR1 is MNHNS and CDR2 is SASEGT. V shed 2 bases and J shed 2 bases, with 10 bases lying between them. The CDR3 spans 14 residues.